This note documents a single T cell receptor beta chain sequence. The DNA is omitted, as the CDR3 cannot be located on it reliably, and the CDR3 follows TCRdb's listing. Germline V lookup: CDR1 SNHLY, CDR2 FYNNEI. 15 amino acids form the CDR3, both terminal residues included. Per the authors' pipeline: Reference gene primers were amplified, and this amplification served to estimate nucleated cell counts. The protocol was immunoSEQ multiplex PCR, while the TCRdb copy is restricted to in-frame clones and leaves out a portion. The DNA was the basis for D and trimming; V, J and clone size are from that table. Here the sample spans about 76,000 clones, more than 75% being singletons. These data originate in a study of blood T cell repertoires in COVID-19. Study context: The United States, Italy and Spain were the sources of the acute and convalescent COVID-19 samples. Sample material is recorded as cDNA or gDNA derived from T cells, B-cell-depleted T cells, or PBMCs.

The chain employs TRBV2 and TRBJ2-7; the table's D call of TRBD1 was not tested on the DNA. Sequencing used peripheral blood. This sequence was found in a human donor in a cohort sampled during active COVID-19. CDR3: CASSTSGQGFGEQYF.